This T cell receptor beta chain was sequenced during a study of cytomegalovirus exposure and HLA in healthy donors. Nominal health characterized the donors when sampled, though unrecorded immune exposures were likely. The length of the CDR3 is 15 residues. V lost 4 bases, J lost 5 bases, and 3 bases stayed unmatched. In germline, CDR1 is SGHTA, CDR2 FQGNSA. PCR was performed using 60 Vbeta and 13 Jbeta primers. The data were produced by immunoSEQ multiplex PCR, yet TCRdb's version contains in-frame clones alone and is incomplete. The sample holds some 130,000 clones. V is TRBV7-2 and J is TRBJ2-5, with 14 bases that match TRBD2. Sequenced input: PBMCs. The receptor comes from a woman in her sixties in good health and CMV-seronegative. The CDR3 sequence is CASSSGLAGAETQYF. The DNA of the CDR3 is TGTGCCAGCAGCTCGGGACTAGCGGGGGCCGAGACCCAGTACTTC.